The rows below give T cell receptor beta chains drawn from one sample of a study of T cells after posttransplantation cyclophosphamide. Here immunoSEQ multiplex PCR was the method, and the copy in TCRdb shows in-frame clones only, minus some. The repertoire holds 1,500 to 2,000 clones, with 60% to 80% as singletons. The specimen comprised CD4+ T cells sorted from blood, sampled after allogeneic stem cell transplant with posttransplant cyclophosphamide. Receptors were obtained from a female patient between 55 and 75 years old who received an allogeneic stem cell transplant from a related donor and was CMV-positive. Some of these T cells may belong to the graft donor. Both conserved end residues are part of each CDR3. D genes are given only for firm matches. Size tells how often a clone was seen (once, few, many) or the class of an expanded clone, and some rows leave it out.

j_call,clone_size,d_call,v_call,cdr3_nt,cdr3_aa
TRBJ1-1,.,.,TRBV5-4,TGTGCCAGCAGCTGGCAGGGGATGGGCACTGAAGCTTTCTTT,CASSWQGMGTEAFF
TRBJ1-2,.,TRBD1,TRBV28,TGTGCCAGCCTTCAGGGGACAGACTATGGCTACACCTTC,CASLQGTDYGYTF
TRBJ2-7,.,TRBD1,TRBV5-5,TGTGCCAGCAGCTTGTGGGGACAGGGGGCGTTCGAGCAGTACTTC,CASSLWGQGAFEQYF
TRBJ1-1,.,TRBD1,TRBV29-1,TGCAGCACTACGACAGGGTGGAACACTGAAGCTTTCTTT,CSTTTGWNTEAFF
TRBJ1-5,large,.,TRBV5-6,TGTGCCAGCATCCGGTGGGGGGGAAGGGGTCAGCCCCAGCATTTT,CASIRWGGRGQPQHF
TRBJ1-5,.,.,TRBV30,TGTGCCTGGGCGACAGGTTCCGCTAGCAATCAGCCCCAGCATTTT,CAWATGSASNQPQHF
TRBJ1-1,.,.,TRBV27,TGTGCCAGCATGGGACACTCGAACACTGAAGCTTTCTTT,CASMGHSNTEAFF
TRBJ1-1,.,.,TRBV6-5,TGTGCCAGCAGTGTAGGGGGCACTGAAGCTTTCTTT,CASSVGGTEAFF
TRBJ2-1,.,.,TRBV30,TGTGCCTGGAGTCGGCAGGCCGACAATGAGCAGTTCTTC,CAWSRQADNEQFF
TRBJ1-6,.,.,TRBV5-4,TGTGCCAGCAGCTTGGCAGGGGTACAGAATTCACCCCTCCACTTT,CASSLAGVQNSPLHF
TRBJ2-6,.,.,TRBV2,TGTGCCAGCAGTGTTCTCCGGGGGGCCAACGTCCTGACTTTC,CASSVLRGANVLTF
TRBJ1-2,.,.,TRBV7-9,TGTGCCAGCTCCACCGAGACACCACAAGAAGGCTACACCTTC,CASSTETPQEGYTF
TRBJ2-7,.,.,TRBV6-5,TGTGCCAGCATTAAAAGCGGCTCCTACGAGCAGTACTTC,CASIKSGSYEQYF
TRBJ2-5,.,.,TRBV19,TGTGCCAGTAGTATAGATCACGGGGTGATCCAAGAGACCCAGTACTTC,CASSIDHGVIQETQYF
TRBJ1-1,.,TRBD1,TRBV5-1,TGCGCCAGCAGCTTGCTCCCTCGGACAGGGGGAACTTTCTTT,CASSLLPRTGGTFF
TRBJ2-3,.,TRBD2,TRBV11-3,TGTGCCAGCAGCTTAGGGATCCTAGCGGGGGGCACAGATACGCAGTATTTT,CASSLGILAGGTDTQYF
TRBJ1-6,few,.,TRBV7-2,TGTGCCAGCAGCGGGCGGGGCAGGAGCTCCTATAATTCACCCCTCCACTTT,CASSGRGRSSYNSPLHF
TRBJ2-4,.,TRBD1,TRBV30,TGTGCCTGGAGTCTCGACAGGGGGGGGGCCAAAAACATTCAGTACTTC,CAWSLDRGGAKNIQYF